The 29 T cell receptor beta chains presented below share a single source sample, sequenced in a study of T-cell memory formation after mild COVID-19. TCRdb fed the 5' RACE reads into MiXCR, producing one record per CDR3 protein. The sample includes roughly 450,000 distinct CDR3 sequences, roughly 18% seen only once; the top ten take roughly an eighth. The material sequenced was PBMCs or a T cell subset sorted from them (not recorded which). The receptors here all came from an adult woman who had mild COVID-19 (a few samples of this study predate the infection). Cell type and time point are not known.

This clonotype was recorded at least ten times. A junction end diverges from the germline sequence, so it may reflect a read error. The genes are TRBV7-2 and TRBJ2-5, with D perhaps TRBD2 (6 bases). The CDR3 loop spans 13 amino acids. The germline V gene encodes CDR1 SGHTA and CDR2 FQGNSA. The DNA for the CDR3 is TGTGCCAGCAGTTTAGGAGGGAAGGAGACCCAGTACTTC. It codes for CASSLGGKETQYF.

A few counts support this clonotype. The chain is built from TRBV7-3 and TRBJ2-3; D ambiguous. Per germline, CDR1 SGHTA and CDR2 FQGTGA. The CDR3 contains 15 residues. The V end lost 2 bases, the J end lost 3 bases, and 12 bases lay between the germline ends. CDR3 loop: CASSLSPLKTDTQYF. In DNA, the CDR3 is TGTGCCAGCAGCTTATCCCCGCTGAAAACAGATACGCAGTATTTT. Together with reference TRBV7-3 and TRBJ2-3, the CDR3 gives the full variable domain: GAGVSQTPSNKVTEKGKYVELRCDPISGHTALYWYRQSLGQGPEFLIYFQGTGAADDSGLPNDRFFAVRPEGSVSTLKIQRTERGDSAVYLCASSLSPLKTDTQYFGPGTRLTVL.

A few counts support this clonotype. The chain carries TRBV30 and TRBJ2-3; D not resolved. CDR3 length: 13 residues. From germline, CDR1 is GTSNPN and CDR2 SVGIG (reference sequence). The V end lost 1 base, the J end lost 8 bases, and 13 bases lay between the germline ends. The CDR3: CAWSATPSGTQYF. The CDR3 DNA reads as TGTGCCTGGAGTGCGACCCCCTCCGGTACGCAGTATTTT.

This rearrangement joins TRBV7-8 to TRBJ2-7; D is uncertain. Looked up from germline, CDR1 is SGHVS and CDR2 is FQNEAQ. Trimming left V 8 bases short and J 1 base short, with 15 bases between. The CDR3 totals 14 residues. The CDR3 nucleotides are TGTGCCAGCCGCAGAAGCAGAGGTTCCTACGAGCAGTACTTC. It specifies CASRRSRGSYEQYF. The full variable domain, completed using reference TRBV7-8 and TRBJ2-7, is GAGVSQSPRYKVAKRGQDVALRCDPISGHVSLFWYQQALGQGPEFLTYFQNEAQLDKSGLPSDRFFAERPEGSVSTLKIQRTQQEDSAVYLCASRRSRGSYEQYFGPGTRLTVT.

A few counts support this clonotype. The J gene is TRBJ2-2, the V gene TRBV4-1; 9 positions match TRBD2. V trimming: 1 base; J trimming: 7 bases; junction bases outside the gene matches: 10. The CDR3 spans 17 residues. The germline CDR1 and CDR2 sequences are MGHRA and YSYEKL. The CDR3 nucleotides are TGCGCCAGCAGCCAAGTTGGGGTAGCGGGGGCCGGCGGGGAGCTGTTTTTT. As protein: CASSQVGVAGAGGELFF.

The J gene is TRBJ2-1, the V gene TRBV12-3 or TRBV12-4, with D perhaps matching TRBD1 (6 bases). Trimming shortened V by 2 bases and J by 7 bases, and 15 bases separated the two germline ends. The CDR3 has 15 residues. CDR3 nucleotides: TGTGCCAGCAGTTTACCCCAGGGGATACCGAATGAGCAGTTCTTC. Its protein is CASSLPQGIPNEQFF.

In this sample, this clonotype turned up once. This chain uses TRBV7-2 with TRBJ2-5; D possibly corresponds to TRBD2 (6 bases). Germline CDR1 SGHTA, CDR2 FQGNSA. CDR3 length equals 13 residues. The V gene lost 1 base and the J gene lost 9 bases, with 12 bases spanning the gap. CDR3 loop: CASSLDFWGAQYF. CDR3 DNA sequence: TGTGCCAGCAGCTTAGACTTCTGGGGGGCCCAGTACTTC.

This clonotype turned up a few times. This chain connects TRBV7-3 to TRBJ2-1; TRBD2 matches at 11 bases. V dropped 5 bases and J dropped 9; count of bases not matched to a gene: 15. Per germline, CDR1 SGHTA and CDR2 FQGTGA. The CDR3 contains 17 residues. The CDR3: CASSPQVGTSGTGEQFF. CDR3 nucleotides: TGTGCCAGCAGCCCGCAAGTCGGGACTAGCGGTACAGGTGAGCAGTTCTTC.

Only one count was recorded for this clonotype. V and J are TRBV6-1 and TRBJ2-5; D is possibly TRBD1 (5 bases). Trimming pared 7 bases from V and 3 bases from J, leaving 15 bases between. This CDR3 is built from 14 residues. Germline-derived CDR1 and CDR2 are MNHNS and SASEGT. CDR3 sequence: CASTSGADKETQYF. CDR3 nucleotide sequence: TGTGCCAGCACCTCTGGGGCGGATAAAGAGACCCAGTACTTC.

The chain links TRBV3-1 to TRBJ2-7, with 8 bases that match TRBD1. The CDR3 has 12 residues. Per germline, CDR1 LGHDT and CDR2 YNNKEL (reference sequence). V gave up 2 bases and J gave up 9 bases; unmatched junction bases: 3. CDR3 sequence reads: CASSQRDRGQYF. As DNA, the CDR3 is TGTGCCAGCAGCCAACGCGACAGGGGGCAGTACTTC.

This chain joins TRBV5-6 and TRBJ2-1, with D possibly TRBD1 on 5 matching bases. Germline CDR1 and CDR2: SGHDT and YYEEEE. The CDR3 has 15 amino acids. Deletions cut 0 bases from V and 10 bases from J, with 17 bases between. CDR3 sequence (DNA): TGTGCCAGCAGCTTGGTAGTTCAGCAGGGTAGGGAGCAGTTCTTC. Translation gives CASSLVVQQGREQFF.

At least ten counts were recorded for this clonotype. The chain joins TRBV11-2 to TRBJ2-5; 9 bases align to TRBD2. Germline V lookup: CDR1 SGHAT, CDR2 FQNNGV. The CDR3 contains 15 residues. The V segment lost 5 bases and the J segment 5 bases; nucleotides outside the gene matches: 9. The CDR3 loop is CASSNIAGVTETQYF. The CDR3 DNA reads as TGTGCCAGCAGCAACATAGCGGGAGTAACGGAGACCCAGTACTTC.

The V and J genes are TRBV18 and TRBJ2-1; possibly TRBD2 for D (7 bases). Germline V gene lookup returns CDR1 KGHSH and CDR2 LQKENI. V gave up 3 bases and J gave up 5 bases, with 14 bases separating them. The CDR3 consists of 15 residues. CDR3 sequence: CASSPPRGPNNEQFF. The CDR3 nucleotides are TGTGCCAGCTCACCGCCGCGGGGGCCAAACAATGAGCAGTTCTTC.

A few counts support this clonotype. This chain uses TRBV12-3 or TRBV12-4 with TRBJ2-5; TRBD1 might be the D (6 bases). The CDR3 runs to 12 residues. V lost 4 bases, J lost 7 bases, and 10 bases lay in between. CDR3 loop: CASSYQTGTQYF. The CDR3 DNA reads as TGTGCCAGCAGTTACCAGACAGGGACCCAGTACTTC.

This chain links TRBV12-3 or TRBV12-4 with TRBJ2-5; D tentatively reads TRBD1 or TRBD2 (5 bases each). V was cut by 1 base and J by 1 base, with 16 bases left in between. This CDR3 has 17 amino acids. The CDR3 protein is CASSLEVRRDVQETQYF. The CDR3 bases are TGTGCCAGCAGTTTAGAGGTCCGTAGGGACGTCCAAGAGACCCAGTACTTC.

The V gene is TRBV7-2, the J gene TRBJ1-3; D is unresolved. Germline loops: CDR1 SGHTA, CDR2 FQGNSA. Trimming cost V 2 bases and J 1 base, with 6 bases left between them. The length of the CDR3 is 14 residues. Written as DNA, the CDR3 is TGTGCCAGCAGCTTACAGGCATCTGGAAACACCATATATTTT. Translating it yields CASSLQASGNTIYF.

As regards this clonotype: At one boundary the junction diverges from the germline segment, which might be a read error. The rearrangement uses TRBV7-9 and TRBJ2-7, with TRBD1 as a possible D gene (7 bases). This CDR3 contains 12 residues. Germline V gives CDR1 SEHNR, CDR2 FQNEAQ (reference sequence). CDR3 protein: CASSLDLQGRLF. CDR3 coding DNA: TGTGCCAGCAGCTTAGACCTACAGGGGAGGTTATTC.

This clonotype was counted many times. This chain connects TRBV7-2 to TRBJ2-1, with TRBD2 identical over 7 bases. Germline lookup yields CDR1 SGHTA and CDR2 FQGNSA. Trimming took 6 bases from V and 4 from J; bases not matched to a gene: 9. The CDR3 totals 15 residues. The CDR3 is CASSFGGGGYNEQFF. CDR3 DNA sequence: TGTGCCAGCAGTTTCGGCGGGGGAGGATACAATGAGCAGTTCTTC.

This clonotype has a handful of counts. The chain has TRBV7-8 and TRBJ2-6; 10 positions match TRBD1. Trimming at V came to 5 bases and at J to 0 bases, leaving 4 bases not matched to a gene. Germline CDR1 SGHVS, CDR2 FQNEAQ. CDR3 length: 17 residues. CDR3 in amino acids: CASSPRDRGSGANVLTF. The CDR3 nucleotides are TGTGCCAGCAGCCCCCGGGACAGGGGCTCTGGGGCCAACGTCCTGACTTTC.

The V call is TRBV15, the J call TRBJ1-5, with D unresolved. Germline CDR1 is LNHNV and CDR2 is YYDKDF (reference sequence). V was clipped by 4 bases and J by 5 bases, with 18 bases between them. The CDR3 is 16 amino acids. The CDR3 protein is CATSKVKTALDQPQHF. The CDR3 DNA sequence: TGTGCCACCAGCAAGGTCAAGACGGCGTTGGATCAGCCCCAGCATTTT.

This clonotype has a handful of counts. This sequence joins TRBV6-5 and TRBJ1-2; 7 positions agree with TRBD1. The CDR3 contains 15 residues. Germline CDR1 MNHEY, CDR2 SVGAGI. The trim removed 5 bases at V and 4 bases at J, leaving 10 bases unmatched. CDR3 region: CASSGRQGRVYGYTF. The CDR3 region has the DNA TGTGCCAGCAGTGGCCGACAGGGTCGGGTCTATGGCTACACCTTC.

This chain connects TRBV12-3 or TRBV12-4 to TRBJ1-1; 7 bases match TRBD1. This CDR3 has 15 amino acids. The V segment lost 2 bases and the J segment 4 bases; nucleotides outside the gene matches: 7. In DNA form, the CDR3 reads TGTGCCAGCAGTTTAACCCAGGGGGGTGGCACTGAAGCTTTCTTT. Amino acid sequence: CASSLTQGGGTEAFF.

This clonotype was counted only a few times. The chain is built from TRBV5-6 and TRBJ1-1; 10 nucleotides match TRBD1. This CDR3 has 16 residues. CDR1 SGHDT and CDR2 YYEEEE come from the germline V gene. J gave up 4 bases and V 4 bases, and 10 bases lay outside the gene matches. CDR3 bases: TGTGCCAGCAGCCCGGAGGGCGGGACAGGGGCCACTGAAGCTTTCTTT. The encoded protein is CASSPEGGTGATEAFF.

This clonotype was seen only a few times. The CDR3 loop reads CATSDLKGRLEEGSYEQYF. The CDR3 bases are TGTGCCACCAGCGATTTGAAGGGGCGATTGGAGGAGGGCTCCTACGAGCAGTACTTC. The gene calls are TRBV15 and TRBJ2-7; tentatively, D is TRBD2 (6 bases). The CDR3 sequence is 19 residues long. In germline, CDR1 is LNHNV, CDR2 YYDKDF (reference sequence). Deletions cut 5 bases from V and 0 bases from J, with 26 bases between.

This clonotype has a handful of counts. The rearrangement links TRBV12-3 or TRBV12-4 to TRBJ2-6; no firm D call. The CDR3 consists of 17 residues. Trimming removed 7 bases at V and 4 bases at J, with 20 bases between. The CDR3 DNA reads TGTGCCAGCACCACCTCCCAGGCCTTCCGCGGGGCCAACGTCCTGACTTTC. It encodes CASTTSQAFRGANVLTF.

This clonotype has at least ten counts. The rearrangement uses TRBV5-1 and TRBJ2-7, with 11 bases identical to TRBD2. The CDR3 runs to 13 residues. The V gene's germline CDR1 is SGHRS and CDR2 YFSETQ. The V and J ends lost 4 bases and 4 bases, in that order; junction bases with no gene match: 1. The CDR3 sequence: CASSTSGSYEQYF. In DNA form, the CDR3 reads TGCGCCAGCAGCACTAGCGGGAGTTACGAGCAGTACTTC.

J is TRBJ2-1 and V is TRBV5-1, with a possible D match to TRBD2 (10 bases). This CDR3 is 15 amino acids long. Trimming left V 4 bases short and J 7 bases short, with 18 bases between. Looked up from germline, CDR1 is SGHRS and CDR2 is YFSETQ. This CDR3 is CASSQRGGTGNEQFF. As DNA, the CDR3 is TGCGCCAGCAGCCAGCGGGGGGGGACAGGGAATGAGCAGTTCTTC.

This clonotype was found a few times. V gene TRBV11-2 combines with J gene TRBJ2-5; TRBD1 aligns across 7 bases. This CDR3 is built from 16 residues. The V gene end was trimmed by 5 bases and the J gene end by 2 bases; junction bases not matched to a gene: 11. The germline V gene encodes CDR1 SGHAT and CDR2 FQNNGV. CDR3 amino acids: CASSRRPGQRQETQYF. In DNA form, the CDR3 reads TGTGCCAGCAGCCGTAGGCCGGGACAGAGACAAGAGACCCAGTACTTC.

V and J are TRBV7-8 and TRBJ2-5; D might be TRBD1 (5 bases). The germline gives CDR1 SGHVS, CDR2 FQNEAQ. The CDR3 covers 16 residues. Trimming stripped 5 bases from V and 0 bases from J, with 16 bases between. This chain's CDR3 is CASSLKTDRYQETQYF. The CDR3 nucleotides read TGTGCCAGCAGCCTCAAGACAGATAGGTACCAAGAGACCCAGTACTTC.